Below, 7 T cell receptor beta chains from the same sample are listed, as sequenced in a study of cytomegalovirus exposure and HLA in healthy donors. Vbeta (60) and Jbeta (13) primers were used in the PCR. This table comes from immunoSEQ multiplex PCR, and its TCRdb copy is limited to in-frame clones, with some not included. The sample lists approximately 220,000 clones, approximately 88% occurring once. Sequencing was carried out using PBMCs. The receptors come from a boy between 2 and 10 years old in good health and CMV-seronegative.

The chain couples TRBV7-8 to TRBJ2-7; TRBD2 agrees at 7 bases. The length of the CDR3 is 13 residues. The germline V gene has CDR1 SGHVS and CDR2 FQNEAQ. Trimming at V came to 6 bases and at J to 2 bases, leaving 4 bases not matched to a gene. The CDR3 sequence is CASRDGGTYEQYF. Written as DNA, the CDR3 is TGTGCCAGCAGGGACGGGGGGACCTACGAGCAGTACTTC.

The rearrangement joins TRBV5-1 to TRBJ2-7, with D possibly matching TRBD1 (6 bases). The CDR3 runs 14 residues. Germline V lookup: CDR1 SGHRS, CDR2 YFSETQ. Trimming left V 4 bases short and J 12 bases short, with 23 bases between. CDR3 region: CASSVGWAGEPLYF. The CDR3 nucleotides are TGCGCCAGCAGCGTGGGTTGGGCAGGGGAGCCCCTGTACTTC.

CDR3 amino acids: CASSVPGLATPYEQYF. For the CDR3, the DNA is TGTGCCAGCAGCGTCCCGGGACTAGCTACCCCCTACGAGCAGTACTTC. This rearrangement joins TRBV5-6 to TRBJ2-7; TRBD2 agrees at 9 bases. There are 16 residues in the CDR3. The V gene end was trimmed by 4 bases and the J gene end by 2 bases; junction bases not matched to a gene: 10. Per the germline V gene, CDR1 is SGHDT and CDR2 is YYEEEE.

This clone was seen a handful of times. This chain links TRBV6-6 with TRBJ2-7; TRBD1 matches at 7 bases. Germline values: CDR1 MNHNY, CDR2 SVGAGI (reference sequence). J was trimmed by 7 bases and V by 3 bases; bases with no gene match: 6. The CDR3 totals 13 residues. CDR3 in DNA: TGTGCCAGCAGTTATCAGGGGGACGGGGAGCAGTACTTC. Encoded protein: CASSYQGDGEQYF.

This clone was counted between two and nine times. The chain carries TRBV30 and TRBJ1-4; D is unresolved. CDR1 GTSNPN and CDR2 SVGIG come from the germline V gene (reference sequence). The germline V and J ends were trimmed by 2 bases and 0 bases, with 4 bases remaining between them. This CDR3 has 13 residues. CDR3 nucleotide sequence: TGTGCCTGGAGTCCTCCAACTAATGAAAAACTGTTTTTT. It codes for CAWSPPTNEKLFF.

The chain carries TRBV10-3 and TRBJ2-1; possible D gene TRBD1, 6 bases. Germline loops: CDR1 ENHRY, CDR2 SYGVKD. The CDR3 contains 13 residues. The V gene lost 11 bases and the J gene lost 0 bases, with 11 bases spanning the gap. CDR3 nucleotides: TGTGCCGTACAGGGAGTCTCCTACAATGAGCAGTTCTTC. It codes for CAVQGVSYNEQFF.

The gene calls are TRBV27 and TRBJ2-2, with D maybe TRBD2 (6 bases). The CDR3 sequence is 17 residues long. Germline CDR1 MNHEY, CDR2 SMNVEV (reference sequence). The germline V and J ends were trimmed by 4 bases and 0 bases, with 15 bases remaining between them. The CDR3 bases are TGTGCCAGCAGTTGGAACATGGGCGGGGCGAACACCGGGGAGCTGTTTTTT. This translates into CASSWNMGGANTGELFF.